This is a list of T cell receptor beta chains from one sample in a study of cytomegalovirus exposure and HLA in healthy donors. The method was immunoSEQ multiplex PCR; TCRdb's version includes in-frame clones alone and lacks a portion of them. The table lists 200,000 or so clones, roughly four fifths of them singletons. Sequenced input: PBMCs. The receptors were sampled from a woman between 50 and 59 years old in good health and CMV-seropositive. Each CDR3 is given without its conserved first and last residue. D genes are given only for firm matches.

D: TRBD2
length: 12
V: TRBV5-1
CDR3: ASSNSGSGETQY

D: TRBD2
length: 15
V: TRBV5-8
CDR3: ASSLGLAGGPGYEQY

D: -
length: 10
V: TRBV30
CDR3: AWSDTIYEQY

D: -
length: 10
V: TRBV10-3
CDR3: AIGDSRETQY

D: TRBD1
length: 13
V: TRBV7-9
CDR3: ASSTGQAVGNTIY

D: -
length: 12
V: TRBV6-1
CDR3: ASSLMESTDTQY

D: TRBD2
length: 14
V: TRBV28
CDR3: ASTLGLAELQETQY

D: -
length: 13
V: TRBV28
CDR3: ASTLGGRANEKLF

D: -
length: 11
V: TRBV27
CDR3: ASSLVVGGELF

D: -
length: 12
V: TRBV6-1
CDR3: ASSEGGLGETQY

D: -
length: 14
V: TRBV6-6
CDR3: ASSYLPRDSNQPQH

D: TRBD2
length: 11
V: TRBV7-2
CDR3: ASGRGGRETQY

D: TRBD1
length: 13
V: TRBV9
CDR3: ASSAGGPGANVLT

D: -
length: 11
V: TRBV2
CDR3: ASSTGYNSPLH

D: -
length: 13
V: TRBV30
CDR3: ASQGSYLMNTEAF

D: -
length: 15
V: TRBV19
CDR3: ASSIRASERSTDTQY

D: -
length: 15
V: TRBV4-1
CDR3: ASSQDRELSGANVLT

D: TRBD1
length: 12
V: TRBV19
CDR3: ASSMTGADYGYT

D: TRBD1
length: 13
V: TRBV30
CDR3: AWSDHLQGGAEAF

D: -
length: 11
V: TRBV2
CDR3: ASSENGDNEQF

D: TRBD2
length: 11
V: TRBV11-1
CDR3: ASNLAGGPWQY

D: TRBD2
length: 13
V: TRBV6-1
CDR3: ASTPWRESYNEQF

D: -
length: 13
V: TRBV6-5
CDR3: ASSYSRQSLGGQY

D: TRBD1
length: 13
V: TRBV19
CDR3: ASSPPRTGIIGYT

D: TRBD2
length: 11
V: TRBV10-1
CDR3: ASSESRLAVQF

D: -
length: 12
V: TRBV12-2
CDR3: ASRPKDRAYEQY

D: -
length: 11
V: TRBV10-2
CDR3: ASSESGTYEQY

D: TRBD1
length: 14
V: TRBV25-1
CDR3: ASSPGTASFQETQY

D: -
length: 13
V: TRBV7-7
CDR3: ASSLVGRLEETQY

D: -
length: 13
V: TRBV5-6
CDR3: ASSIETRWEETQY

D: -
length: 15
V: TRBV28
CDR3: ASSAPGGFLSNQPQH

D: TRBD1
length: 12
V: TRBV5-6
CDR3: ASSLRQGSYEQY

D: TRBD1
length: 12
V: TRBV6-5
CDR3: ASSSGQGGSPLH

D: TRBD1
length: 12
V: TRBV19
CDR3: ASSIEGQHTEAF

D: TRBD2
length: 15
V: TRBV2
CDR3: ALAGASGGASYNEQF

D: -
length: 10
V: TRBV21-1
CDR3: ASSRGRYGYT

D: -
length: 13
V: TRBV7-2
CDR3: ASSLLTGANSPLH

D: -
length: 14
V: TRBV5-1
CDR3: ASSLEALRPNTEAF

D: TRBD2
length: 13
V: TRBV28
CDR3: ASSLGASGGYEQF

D: -
length: 15
V: TRBV6-4
CDR3: ASSGTGGYLSWCEQF

D: TRBD1
length: 17
V: TRBV5-4
CDR3: ASSCFSAGGGYSNQPQH

D: TRBD1
length: 16
V: TRBV28
CDR3: ASSPKDIRQGLYNEQF

D: -
length: 12
V: TRBV6-6
CDR3: ASNLQGSNYGYT